The subject of this entry is one T cell receptor beta chain. The antigen is unknown. The assay was immunoSEQ multiplex PCR, and TCRdb's table has in-frame clones only and misses some. This sample has a few thousand clones, with 50% to 80% found just once. The sample comes from a study of T cells in tumors after PD-1 blockade. General observations from the study: Blood contained approximately 40% of the tumor's TCR clonotypes.

Germline assignment: CDR1 SGHTA and CDR2 FQGNSA. Trimming stripped 2 bases from V and 2 bases from J, with 6 bases between. CDR3 size: 14 residues. Material: tumor tissue, obtained before anti-PD-1 treatment. This sequence joins TRBV7-2 and TRBJ2-2; the D is unclear. This receptor was identified in a human donor with cutaneous squamous cell carcinoma. The CDR3 DNA sequence: TGTGCCAGCAGCTTACGCCAAAACACCGGGGAGCTGTTTTTT. Its translation is CASSLRQNTGELFF.